These T cell receptor beta chains were read from a single sample in a study of T cell repertoires in cytomegalovirus infection. Their recognized antigens are unknown. TCRdb itself ran the reads through MiXCR, one entry per CDR3 protein. Among approximately 220,000 distinct CDR3 sequences listed, around 35% were seen once. Sequencing used CD8+ T cells from cultured PBMCs, obtained from culture after CMV antigen stimulation. The origin of the receptors is a human donor in good health (CMV status not recorded). Some clones in this sample may be carry-over from other donors' samples. Each CDR3 is given without its conserved first and last residue.

V gene: TRBV12-5; J gene: TRBJ2-3; CDR3 protein: ASGPRTGLTDTQY
V gene: TRBV5-4; J gene: TRBJ2-1; CDR3 protein: ARSPETGEQF
V gene: TRBV12-5; J gene: TRBJ2-1; CDR3 protein: ASATGVLSYNEQF
V gene: TRBV28; J gene: TRBJ1-6; CDR3 protein: ASSLIVGTGGWNSPLH
V gene: TRBV28; J gene: TRBJ2-5; CDR3 protein: ASTSGTRETQY
V gene: TRBV28; J gene: TRBJ1-4; CDR3 protein: ATAGNNEKLF
V gene: TRBV12-3/TRBV12-4; J gene: TRBJ2-5; CDR3 protein: ASSWGGQGETQY
V gene: TRBV7-6; J gene: TRBJ1-2; CDR3 protein: ASSSKRVSGYT
V gene: TRBV7-2; J gene: TRBJ2-3; CDR3 protein: ASSLGLLTDTQY
V gene: TRBV27; J gene: TRBJ1-1; CDR3 protein: ASSIPGRTEAF
V gene: TRBV27; J gene: TRBJ1-5; CDR3 protein: ASRPGQILSNQPQH
V gene: TRBV19; J gene: TRBJ2-6; CDR3 protein: ASYTGAGANVLT
V gene: TRBV5-1; J gene: TRBJ2-2; CDR3 protein: ASKAILAANTGELF
V gene: TRBV7-6; J gene: TRBJ2-3; CDR3 protein: ASSPLGDTQY
V gene: TRBV27; J gene: TRBJ1-1; CDR3 protein: ASSQGGDTEAF
V gene: TRBV4-1; J gene: TRBJ1-6; CDR3 protein: ASTGQTNSPLH
V gene: TRBV28; J gene: TRBJ1-5; CDR3 protein: ASRRIDGINQPQH
V gene: TRBV7-9; J gene: TRBJ2-4; CDR3 protein: ASSETGGLAKNIQY
V gene: TRBV11-2; J gene: TRBJ2-1; CDR3 protein: ASSSTGTGEYSEQF
V gene: TRBV7-3; J gene: TRBJ2-2; CDR3 protein: ASRPTRTSVAGELF
V gene: TRBV28; J gene: TRBJ1-2; CDR3 protein: ASSLDRLSNYGYT
V gene: TRBV6-8; J gene: TRBJ1-5; CDR3 protein: ASSLYPPGGEVNNQPQH
V gene: TRBV20-1; J gene: TRBJ2-7; CDR3 protein: SARGGAGASSYEQY
V gene: TRBV7-8; J gene: TRBJ1-4; CDR3 protein: ASSPKGARREKLF
V gene: TRBV11-2; J gene: TRBJ2-7; CDR3 protein: ASSSDQVGEQY
V gene: TRBV11-2; J gene: TRBJ2-7; CDR3 protein: ASSSWTGVNPGQY
V gene: TRBV7-2; J gene: TRBJ2-5; CDR3 protein: ASSLVDTGGETQY
V gene: TRBV7-2; J gene: TRBJ2-4; CDR3 protein: ASSLGYSNIQY
V gene: TRBV27; J gene: TRBJ1-1; CDR3 protein: ASNSGEENTEAF
V gene: TRBV7-6; J gene: TRBJ1-1; CDR3 protein: ASSHTQRQGNTEAF
V gene: TRBV7-8; J gene: TRBJ2-5; CDR3 protein: ASIQTGQETQY